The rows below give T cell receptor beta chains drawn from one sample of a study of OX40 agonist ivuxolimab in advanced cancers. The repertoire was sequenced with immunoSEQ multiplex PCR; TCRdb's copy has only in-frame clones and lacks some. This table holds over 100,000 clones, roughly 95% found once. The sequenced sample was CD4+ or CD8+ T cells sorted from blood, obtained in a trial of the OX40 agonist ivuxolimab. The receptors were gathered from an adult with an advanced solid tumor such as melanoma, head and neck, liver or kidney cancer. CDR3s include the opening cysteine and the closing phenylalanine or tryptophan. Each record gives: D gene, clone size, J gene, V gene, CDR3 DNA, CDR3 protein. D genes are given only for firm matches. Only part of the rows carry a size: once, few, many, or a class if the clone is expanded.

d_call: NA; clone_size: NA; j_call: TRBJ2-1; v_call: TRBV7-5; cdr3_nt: TGTGCCAGAAGCCCCCTACGCGACTCTTGTGGACCCGTCTCCTACAATGAGCAGTTCTTC; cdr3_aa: CARSPLRDSCGPVSYNEQFF
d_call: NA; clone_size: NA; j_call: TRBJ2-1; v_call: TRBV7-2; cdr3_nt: TGTGCCAGCAGCTTAACAACCGGGGCTTACAATGAGCAGTTCTTC; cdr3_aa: CASSLTTGAYNEQFF
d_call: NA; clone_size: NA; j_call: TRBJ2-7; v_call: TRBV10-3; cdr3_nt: TGTGCCATCAAAGAAGCGCCCGGCTACGAGCAGTACTTC; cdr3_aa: CAIKEAPGYEQYF
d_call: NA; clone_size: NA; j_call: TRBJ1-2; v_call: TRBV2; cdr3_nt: TGTGCCAGCAGTCTACAGGGATCTGGCTACACCTTC; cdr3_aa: CASSLQGSGYTF
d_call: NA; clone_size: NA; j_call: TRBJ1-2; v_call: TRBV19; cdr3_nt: TGTGCCAGTACCTCGACAGGCCCCAACTATGGCTACACCTTC; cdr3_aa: CASTSTGPNYGYTF
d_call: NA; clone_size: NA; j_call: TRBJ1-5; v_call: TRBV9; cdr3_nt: TGTGCCAGCAGCGTTAGTACGGGAAATCAGCCCCAGCATTTT; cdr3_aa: CASSVSTGNQPQHF
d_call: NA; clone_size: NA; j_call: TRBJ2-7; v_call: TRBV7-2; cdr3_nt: TGTGCCAGCAGCTCAGACTTCTCCTCCTACGAGCAGTACTTC; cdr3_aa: CASSSDFSSYEQYF
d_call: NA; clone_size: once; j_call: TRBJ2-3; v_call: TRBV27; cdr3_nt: TGTGCCAGCGGCCCCCGCGTCACAGATACGCAGTATTTT; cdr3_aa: CASGPRVTDTQYF
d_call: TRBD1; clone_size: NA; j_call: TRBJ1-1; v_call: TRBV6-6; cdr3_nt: TGTGCCAGCAGTCCGCGTAACAGGGGGGACACTGAAGCTTTCTTT; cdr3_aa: CASSPRNRGDTEAFF
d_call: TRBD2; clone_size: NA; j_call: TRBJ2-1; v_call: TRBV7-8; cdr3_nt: TGTGCCAGCAGCCAGGGACTAGCTAAGGGCATTGAGCAGTTCTTC; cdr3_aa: CASSQGLAKGIEQFF
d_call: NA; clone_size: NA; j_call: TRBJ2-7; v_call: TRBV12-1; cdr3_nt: TGTGCCAGCAGCGAAAGGGACAGTGGCTACGAGCAGTACTTC; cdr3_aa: CASSERDSGYEQYF
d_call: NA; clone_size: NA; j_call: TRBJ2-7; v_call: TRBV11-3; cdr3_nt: TGTGCCAGCAGCTTGGGGGGTAACTCCCTCGAGCAGTACTTC; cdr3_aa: CASSLGGNSLEQYF
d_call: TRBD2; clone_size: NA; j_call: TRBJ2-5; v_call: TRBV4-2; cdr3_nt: TGTGCCAGCAGCCAAGAGGGGGGGGAGACCCAGTACTTC; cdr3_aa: CASSQEGGETQYF
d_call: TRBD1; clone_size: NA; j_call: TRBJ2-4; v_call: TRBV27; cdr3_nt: TGTGCCAGCAGTGACAGGGGGCGAATCGGCAAAAACATTCAGTACTTC; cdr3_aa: CASSDRGRIGKNIQYF
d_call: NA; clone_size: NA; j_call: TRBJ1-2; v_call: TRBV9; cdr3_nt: TGTGCCAGCAGCGGGCAGGTGGCAGGGGACTATGGCTACACCTTC; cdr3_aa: CASSGQVAGDYGYTF
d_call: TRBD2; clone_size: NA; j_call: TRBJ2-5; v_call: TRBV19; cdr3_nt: TGTGCCAGTAGTATATCGGGGGGGCAAGAGACCCAGTACTTC; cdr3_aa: CASSISGGQETQYF
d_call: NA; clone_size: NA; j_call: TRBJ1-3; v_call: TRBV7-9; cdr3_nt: TGTGCCAGCAGCCCTGTCGGAAACACCATATATTTT; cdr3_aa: CASSPVGNTIYF
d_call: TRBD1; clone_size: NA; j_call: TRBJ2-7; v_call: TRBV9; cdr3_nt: TGTGCCAGCAGCCAAGGACAGGGCGGCTACGAGCAGTACTTC; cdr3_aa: CASSQGQGGYEQYF
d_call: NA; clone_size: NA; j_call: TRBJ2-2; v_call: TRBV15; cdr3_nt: TGTGCCACCCTAAAAGAAAGTAACACCGGGGAGCTGTTTTTT; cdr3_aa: CATLKESNTGELFF
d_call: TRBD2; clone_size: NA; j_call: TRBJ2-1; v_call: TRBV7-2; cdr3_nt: TGTGCCAGCAGCTTAGATAGCGGGAGGGCCAGGAATGAGCAGTTCTTC; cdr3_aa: CASSLDSGRARNEQFF
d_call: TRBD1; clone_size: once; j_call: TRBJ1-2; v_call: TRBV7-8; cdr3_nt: TGTGCCAGCAGCTTCGGGACAGTCTCGCATGGCTACACCTTC; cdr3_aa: CASSFGTVSHGYTF
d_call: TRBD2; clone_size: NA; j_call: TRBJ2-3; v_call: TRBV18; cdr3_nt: TGTGCCAGCTCACCGCTAGCGGGGGGGCGTCGCACAGATACGCAGTATTTT; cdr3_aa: CASSPLAGGRRTDTQYF
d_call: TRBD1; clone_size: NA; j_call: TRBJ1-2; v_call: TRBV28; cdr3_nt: TGTGCCAGCAGTACACAGGGGGATGAGGGTGGCTACACCTTC; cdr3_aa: CASSTQGDEGGYTF
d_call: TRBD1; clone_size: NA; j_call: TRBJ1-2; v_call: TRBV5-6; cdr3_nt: TGTGCCAGCAGCTTGGTGGGACAGGGTATCGGCTACACCTTC; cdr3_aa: CASSLVGQGIGYTF
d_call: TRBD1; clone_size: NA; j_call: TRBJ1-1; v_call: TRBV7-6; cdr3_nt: TGTGCCAGCAGCTTCGGACAGGCCGCTTTGAACACTGAAGCTTTCTTT; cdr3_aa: CASSFGQAALNTEAFF
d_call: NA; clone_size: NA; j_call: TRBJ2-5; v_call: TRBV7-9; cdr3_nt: TGTGCCAGCAGCTTAACAGGCAGCCAAGAGACCCAGTACTTC; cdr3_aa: CASSLTGSQETQYF
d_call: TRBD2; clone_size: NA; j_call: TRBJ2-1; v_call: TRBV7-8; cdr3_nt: TGTGCCAGCAGCTTAGGTAGGGGGGGACTAGCCGGTGGCAATGAGCAGTTCTTC; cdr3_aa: CASSLGRGGLAGGNEQFF
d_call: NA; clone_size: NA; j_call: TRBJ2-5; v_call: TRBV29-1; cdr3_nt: TGCAGCGTTGAAGGGGGGCCAGAGACCCAGTACTTC; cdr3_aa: CSVEGGPETQYF
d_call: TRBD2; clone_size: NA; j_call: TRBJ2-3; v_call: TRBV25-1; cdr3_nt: TGTGCCAGCAGTGATCCACTAGCGGGGGGACCCCCAGATACGCAGTATTTT; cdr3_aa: CASSDPLAGGPPDTQYF
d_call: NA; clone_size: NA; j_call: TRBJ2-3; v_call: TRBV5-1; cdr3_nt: TGCGCCAGCAGCTTGGATCCTGGAGATACGCAGTATTTT; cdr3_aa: CASSLDPGDTQYF
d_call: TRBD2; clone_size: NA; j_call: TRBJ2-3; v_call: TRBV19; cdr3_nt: TGTGCCAGTAGGGAGACTAGCGGGAGATCGAGCACAGATACGCAGTATTTT; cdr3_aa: CASRETSGRSSTDTQYF
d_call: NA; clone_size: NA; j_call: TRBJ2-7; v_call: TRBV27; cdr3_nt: TGTGCCAGCAGTGCGGGGCTTCGGGTCGAGCAGTACTTC; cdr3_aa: CASSAGLRVEQYF
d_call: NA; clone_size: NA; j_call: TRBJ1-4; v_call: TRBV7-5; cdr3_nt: TGTGCCAGAAGCTTACTGGGGCCCAAACTGTTTTTT; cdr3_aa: CARSLLGPKLFF
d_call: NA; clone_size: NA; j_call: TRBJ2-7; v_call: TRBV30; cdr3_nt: TGTGCCTCCAGGCGGGGCAGCAACTACGAGCAGTACTTC; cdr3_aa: CASRRGSNYEQYF
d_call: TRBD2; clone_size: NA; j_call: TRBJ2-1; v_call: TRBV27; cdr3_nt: TGTGCCAGCAGTTCCACGGGACTAGCGGGATTTGATGAGCAGTTCTTC; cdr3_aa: CASSSTGLAGFDEQFF
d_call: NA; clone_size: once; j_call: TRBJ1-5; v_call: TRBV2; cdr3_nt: TGTGCCAGCGGGGCAATGCGGGGCAGGGGAGAGTATGGCAATCAGCCCCAGCATTTT; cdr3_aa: CASGAMRGRGEYGNQPQHF
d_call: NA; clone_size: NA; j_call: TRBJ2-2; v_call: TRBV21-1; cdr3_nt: TGTGCCAGCAGCGGAGAGGGGTTGACAGGGACCACCGGGGAGCTGTTTTTT; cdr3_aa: CASSGEGLTGTTGELFF
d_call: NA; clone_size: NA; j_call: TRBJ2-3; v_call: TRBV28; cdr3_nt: TGTGCCAGCAGTATGGGGGGCGTAAAAGATACGCAGTATTTT; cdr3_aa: CASSMGGVKDTQYF
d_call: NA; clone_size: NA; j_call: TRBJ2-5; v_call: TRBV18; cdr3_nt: TGTGCCAGCTCACCCAAAACTAAAGAGACCCAGTACTTC; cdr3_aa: CASSPKTKETQYF
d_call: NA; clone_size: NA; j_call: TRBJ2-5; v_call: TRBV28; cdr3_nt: TGTGCCAGCAACGCCCGTGTCCGGAAAGAGACCCAGTACTTC; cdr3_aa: CASNARVRKETQYF
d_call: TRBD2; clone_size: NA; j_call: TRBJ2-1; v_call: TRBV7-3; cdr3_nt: TGTGCCAGCAGACCAGGACTAGCGGGGGACAATGAGCAGTTCTTC; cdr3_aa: CASRPGLAGDNEQFF
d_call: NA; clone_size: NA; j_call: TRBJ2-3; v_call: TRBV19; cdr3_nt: TGTGCCAGTAGGCTCCAGACCACAGATACGCAGTATTTT; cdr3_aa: CASRLQTTDTQYF
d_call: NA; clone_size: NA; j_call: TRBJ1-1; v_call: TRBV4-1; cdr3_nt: TGCGCCAGCAGCATGCGAGAGAACACTGAAGCTTTCTTT; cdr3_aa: CASSMRENTEAFF
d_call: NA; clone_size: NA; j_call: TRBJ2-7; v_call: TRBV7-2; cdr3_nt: TGTGCCAGCAGCTTAGAGACGGCGGGTCAGCAGTACTTC; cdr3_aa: CASSLETAGQQYF
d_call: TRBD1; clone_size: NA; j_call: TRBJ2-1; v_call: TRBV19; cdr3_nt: TGTGCCAGTAGTATAGTGGAGACAGGGGTGAATGAGCAGTTCTTC; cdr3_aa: CASSIVETGVNEQFF
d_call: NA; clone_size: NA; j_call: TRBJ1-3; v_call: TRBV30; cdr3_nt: TGTGCCTGGAGTCCCTGGGACCCAAGCTCTGGAAACACCATATATTTT; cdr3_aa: CAWSPWDPSSGNTIYF
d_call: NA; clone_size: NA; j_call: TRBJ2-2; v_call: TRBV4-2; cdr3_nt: TGTGCCAGCAGCCTTGGGACTCCGAACACCGGGGAGCTGTTTTTT; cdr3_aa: CASSLGTPNTGELFF
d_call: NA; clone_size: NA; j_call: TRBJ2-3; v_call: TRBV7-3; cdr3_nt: TGTGCCAGCAGCTTAAGTGGACGCACTGATACGCAGTATTTT; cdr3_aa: CASSLSGRTDTQYF
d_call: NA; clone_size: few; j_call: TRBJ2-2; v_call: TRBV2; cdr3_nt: TGTGCCAGCTTGGAAAGGTGGGGGACCTCTCAGGACACCGGGGAGCTGTTTTTT; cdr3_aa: CASLERWGTSQDTGELFF
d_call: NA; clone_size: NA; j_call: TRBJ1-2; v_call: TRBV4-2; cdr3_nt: TGTGCCAGCAGCCCAGGCGACAGTTATGGCTACACCTTC; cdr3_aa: CASSPGDSYGYTF
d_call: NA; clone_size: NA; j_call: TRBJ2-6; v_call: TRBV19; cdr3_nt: TGTGCCAGTAGTAGTGAAGACTCTGGGGCCAACGTCCTGACTTTC; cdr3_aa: CASSSEDSGANVLTF
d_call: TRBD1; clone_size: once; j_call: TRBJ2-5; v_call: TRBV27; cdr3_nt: TGTGCCAGCAGCCACACCACAGGGGGGCAAGAGACCCAGTACTTC; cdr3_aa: CASSHTTGGQETQYF